This T cell receptor (beta chain) was sequenced in a study of CD8+ T cells in alopecia areata. Study-wide results and caveats: Any link of baseline CD8+ expansion to response, resting on one nonresponder, remains uncertain. Higher clonality and more expanded CD8+ clones appeared in lesional than normal scalp.

With respect to this clone: Its antigen is not known.

Trimming stripped 0 bases from V and 1 base from J, with 7 bases between. The CDR3 totals 15 residues. Germline V CDR1 and CDR2: SGHRS, YFSETQ. Investigators isolated RNA and reverse transcribed it into cDNA to act as the sequencing template. The table came from immunoSEQ multiplex PCR; TCRdb's copy has only in-frame clones and leaves some out. The repertoire holds under 25,000 clones, with over 50% as singletons. Treatment in this sample: oral pan-JAK inhibitor, 5-10 mg twice daily. Lesional scalp punch biopsies and peripheral blood came from alopecia areata patients. The chain couples TRBV5-1 to TRBJ2-2; no reliable D call. The sample consisted of skin, taken at week 4, from a patient treated with tofacitinib. The receptor was derived from a human donor with alopecia areata. The CDR3 DNA follows: TGCGCCAGCAGCTTGGGGGAACTGAACACCGGGGAGCTGTTTTTT. This codes for CASSLGELNTGELFF. Combining the CDR3 with reference TRBV5-1 and TRBJ2-2 gives the whole variable domain KAGVTQTPRYLIKTRGQQVTLSCSPISGHRSVSWYQQTPGQGLQFLFEYFSETQRNKGNFPGRFSGRQFSNSRSEMNVSTLELGDSALYLCASSLGELNTGELFFGEGSRLTVL.